The 23 T cell receptor beta chains given below trace back to one sample, sequenced in a study of Ad26.COV2.S vaccination and SARS-CoV-2 variants. The method was immunoSEQ multiplex PCR; TCRdb's version includes in-frame clones alone and lacks a portion of them. The sample lists roughly 700,000 clones, around 89% seen once, with about 1.5% in the top ten. Treatment indicated: about 20 received Ad26.COV2.S at low or high dose, single or two shots; about five received placebo; per-sample allocation not given. Collection of samples fell on day 63 after the first vaccine or placebo injection. The sequencing used peripheral blood, collected in a trial of Ad26.COV2.S vaccine versus placebo. Receptor source: a person between 18 and 59 years old who received the Ad26.COV2.S COVID-19 vaccine or a placebo.

The chain combines TRBV4-2 with TRBJ2-7; 9 bases align to TRBD1. The CDR3 spans 16 residues. V lost 1 base, J lost 5 bases, and 9 bases stayed unmatched. The germline gives CDR1 LGHNA, CDR2 YNFKEQ. CDR3 amino acids: CASSQVGGDRDHEQYF. DNA of the CDR3: TGTGCCAGCAGCCAAGTTGGAGGGGACAGGGACCACGAGCAGTACTTC.

V is TRBV5-4 and J is TRBJ1-3, with TRBD1 as a possible D gene (5 bases). Per germline, CDR1 SGHNT and CDR2 YYREEE (reference sequence). V was trimmed by 4 bases and J by 4 bases, leaving 18 bases between them. The CDR3 sequence is 16 residues long. The DNA of the CDR3 is TGTGCCAGCAGCCCGGGGGGTTCAGATGGAGGAAACACCATATATTTT. Its translation is CASSPGGSDGGNTIYF.

This rearrangement joins TRBV30 to TRBJ2-1; D might be TRBD2 (7 bases). Germline V lookup: CDR1 GTSNPN, CDR2 SVGIG (reference sequence). The V end lost 0 bases, the J end lost 9 bases, and 21 bases lay between the germline ends. This CDR3 is built from 16 residues. The CDR3 nucleotides are TGTGCCTGGAGTGTCTGGGGGGGCCAACCAGGTCGTGAGCAGTTCTTC. Translated: CAWSVWGGQPGREQFF.

This clone was seen once. This chain links TRBV7-9 with TRBJ2-5; D is uncertain. In germline, CDR1 is SEHNR, CDR2 FQNEAQ (reference sequence). This CDR3 has 10 amino acids. Trimming removed 8 bases from V and 4 bases from J, with 5 bases in between. CDR3 residues: CASSGETQYF. In DNA form, the CDR3 reads TGTGCCAGCTCGGGAGAGACCCAGTACTTC.

The CDR3 loop is CASSQRDTQYF. DNA for the CDR3: TGTGCCAGCAGCCAAAGGGATACGCAGTATTTT. J is TRBJ2-3 and V is TRBV4-2; D unresolved. The V and J ends lost 2 bases and 6 bases respectively, with 3 bases between them. CDR3 size: 11 residues. CDR1 is LGHNA and CDR2 is YNFKEQ in the germline V gene.

V is TRBV19 and J is TRBJ2-1; D may be TRBD1 (6 bases). This CDR3 has 15 residues. V was cut by 5 bases and J by 0 bases, with 11 bases left in between. CDR1 LNHDA and CDR2 SQIVND come from the germline V gene (reference sequence). The CDR3 spells CASSSRTVSYNEQFF. In nucleotides, the CDR3 is TGTGCCAGTAGTTCCAGGACAGTCTCCTACAATGAGCAGTTCTTC.

In this sample, this clone turned up once. The rearrangement joins TRBV7-2 to TRBJ2-7; D may correspond to TRBD1 or TRBD2 (5 bases each). Germline values: CDR1 SGHTA, CDR2 FQGNSA. This CDR3 contains 13 residues. Deletions cut 6 bases from V and 0 bases from J, with 9 bases between. The CDR3 bases are TGTGCCAGCAGGCGAGGGGCCTCCTACGAGCAGTACTTC. The encoded protein is CASRRGASYEQYF.

J is TRBJ2-3 and V is TRBV30, with D perhaps matching TRBD2 (6 bases). There are 15 residues in the CDR3. Per the germline V gene, CDR1 is GTSNPN and CDR2 is SVGIG (reference sequence). V lost 8 bases and J lost 2, with 20 bases in between. CDR3 sequence: CAQNNGGLHTDTQYF. CDR3 DNA sequence: TGTGCCCAAAACAATGGGGGACTTCACACAGATACGCAGTATTTT.

The CDR3 sequence: CASSLGAGYGYTF. The CDR3 DNA reads as TGTGCCAGCAGCTTAGGGGCGGGCTATGGCTACACCTTC. The chain is built from TRBV7-9 and TRBJ1-2, with D hard to call. The CDR3 contains 13 residues. Trimming left V 1 base short and J 4 bases short, with 7 bases between. Germline V gene lookup returns CDR1 SEHNR and CDR2 FQNEAQ (reference sequence).

This clone was seen more than once but under ten times. The V and J genes are TRBV28 and TRBJ2-7; the D is unclear. Germline CDR1 reads MDHEN; CDR2 reads SYDVKM. V lost 6 bases and J 1 base, leaving 10 bases between the germline ends. This CDR3 region has 13 residues. CDR3 residues: CASRLPGSYEQYF. CDR3 bases: TGTGCCAGCAGATTGCCCGGTTCCTACGAGCAGTACTTC.

This chain joins TRBV5-1 and TRBJ1-3, with D possibly TRBD1 on 5 matching bases. V dropped 4 bases and J dropped 2 bases, with 16 bases sitting between them. This CDR3 contains 16 residues. Germline V gene lookup returns CDR1 SGHRS and CDR2 YFSETQ. The CDR3 DNA is TGCGCCAGCAGCCCTGGGGCGACAGTACCTGGAAACACCATATATTTT. This sequence encodes CASSPGATVPGNTIYF.

As concerns this clone: Other DNA sequences of this sample code for an identical CDR3. The chain joins TRBV5-1 to TRBJ2-7, with D perhaps TRBD2 (6 bases). Per germline, CDR1 SGHRS and CDR2 YFSETQ. The CDR3 runs 13 residues. Trimming cost V 3 bases and J 3 bases, with 10 bases left between them. CDR3: CASSSGLSYEQYF. As DNA, the CDR3 is TGCGCCAGCAGCTCCGGACTAAGCTACGAGCAGTACTTC.

The chain employs TRBV5-1 and TRBJ1-6; the D gene is possibly TRBD1 (5 bases). The germline V and J ends were trimmed by 4 bases and 7 bases, with 12 bases remaining between them. The CDR3 is 14 residues long. The germline V gene has CDR1 SGHRS and CDR2 YFSETQ. Here the CDR3 reads CASSLGDGNSPLHF. CDR3 sequence (DNA): TGCGCCAGCAGCCTCGGGGACGGAAATTCACCCCTCCACTTT.

This chain uses TRBV2 with TRBJ2-7; the D gene is possibly TRBD1 (8 bases). Germline CDR1 SNHLY, CDR2 FYNNEI. Deletions cut 5 bases from V and 3 bases from J, with 11 bases between. The CDR3 extends over 13 amino acids. The CDR3 nucleotides are TGTGCCAGCAGTCACAGGGGGGGCTACGAGCAGTACTTC. Translated, it gives CASSHRGGYEQYF.

This chain joins TRBV5-4 and TRBJ2-2, with a weak D call TRBD2 (5 bases). CDR1 and CDR2 (germline): SGHNT, YYREEE (reference sequence). V lost 0 bases, J lost 7 bases, and 10 bases lay in between. CDR3 length equals 14 residues. The CDR3 coding sequence is TGTGCCAGCAGCTTGGAGGGCGGAGGCGGGGAGCTGTTTTTT. This codes for CASSLEGGGGELFF.

The V gene is TRBV3-1 (or the pseudogene TRBV3-2), the J gene TRBJ1-2, with TRBD1 matching 7 bases. Germline assignment: CDR1 LGHDT and CDR2 YNNKEL (reference sequence). J gave up 5 bases and V 0 bases, and 9 bases lay outside the gene matches. CDR3 size: 16 residues. CDR3 in DNA: TGTGCCAGCAGCCAAGATCCCGACAGGGTAGAATATGGCTACACCTTC. Its protein product is CASSQDPDRVEYGYTF.

The chain combines TRBV24-1 with TRBJ2-3; 7 bases map to TRBD2. This CDR3 region has 16 residues. V shed 1 base, J shed 0 bases, and the junction held 3 bases outside the gene matches. CDR1 and CDR2 (germline): KGHDR, SFDVKD. In nucleotides, the CDR3 is TGTGCCACCAGTGATTTACGGGGGGTTAGCACAGATACGCAGTATTTT. Residues: CATSDLRGVSTDTQYF.

The chain employs TRBV6-6 and TRBJ2-5; the match to TRBD2 covers 7 bases. The CDR3 extends over 14 amino acids. The J segment lost 5 bases and the V segment lost 5 bases, leaving 8 bases of the junction unmatched. The germline V gene has CDR1 MNHNY and CDR2 SVGAGI (reference sequence). The CDR3 sequence is CASSTTGGLETQYF. The CDR3 region has the DNA TGTGCCAGCAGTACAACGGGAGGTCTGGAGACCCAGTACTTC.

This clone was detected a few times. The chain joins TRBV11-2 to TRBJ1-1; D possibly corresponds to TRBD1 (6 bases). The CDR3 runs 15 residues. CDR1 is SGHAT, CDR2 FQNNGV, per germline. V dropped 1 base and J dropped 5 bases, with 14 bases sitting between them. CDR3 DNA: TGTGCCAGCAGCTTAGTTGGGGGCTTGAGGACTGAAGCTTTCTTT. Residues: CASSLVGGLRTEAFF.

This rearrangement joins TRBV6-5 to TRBJ2-5, with TRBD1 identical over 9 bases. The J segment lost 5 bases and the V segment lost 4 bases, leaving 11 bases of the junction unmatched. CDR3 length equals 16 residues. Germline values: CDR1 MNHEY, CDR2 SVGAGI. CDR3: CASSSQRTGAVETQYF. In DNA, the CDR3 is TGTGCCAGCAGTTCTCAACGGACAGGGGCCGTGGAGACCCAGTACTTC.

The rearrangement uses TRBV20-1 and TRBJ2-3; 10 nucleotides agree with TRBD2. The CDR3 runs to 15 residues. Looked up from germline, CDR1 is DFQATT and CDR2 is SNEGSKA (reference sequence). V was clipped by 3 bases and J by 3 bases; unmatched bases: 6. Written as DNA, the CDR3 is TGCAGTGCTAGTGCGACTAGCGGGTCTACAGATACGCAGTATTTT. This gives the protein CSASATSGSTDTQYF.

The chain couples TRBV5-1 to TRBJ2-5, with D possibly TRBD1 on 6 matching bases. This CDR3 is 13 amino acids long. V was pared by 2 bases and J by 2 bases, with 7 bases between. Looked up from germline, CDR1 is SGHRS and CDR2 is YFSETQ. CDR3 sequence: CASSFDRQETQYF. The CDR3 bases are TGCGCCAGCAGCTTTGACAGGCAAGAGACCCAGTACTTC.

The J gene is TRBJ1-2, the V gene TRBV2, with D possibly being TRBD1 (5 bases). Per the germline V gene, CDR1 is SNHLY and CDR2 is FYNNEI. This CDR3 has 15 residues. V lost 6 bases to trimming and J lost 0 bases, with 14 bases between them. CDR3 amino acids: CASSTTGNANYGYTF. The CDR3, as DNA: TGTGCCAGCAGCACTACAGGAAATGCTAACTATGGCTACACCTTC.